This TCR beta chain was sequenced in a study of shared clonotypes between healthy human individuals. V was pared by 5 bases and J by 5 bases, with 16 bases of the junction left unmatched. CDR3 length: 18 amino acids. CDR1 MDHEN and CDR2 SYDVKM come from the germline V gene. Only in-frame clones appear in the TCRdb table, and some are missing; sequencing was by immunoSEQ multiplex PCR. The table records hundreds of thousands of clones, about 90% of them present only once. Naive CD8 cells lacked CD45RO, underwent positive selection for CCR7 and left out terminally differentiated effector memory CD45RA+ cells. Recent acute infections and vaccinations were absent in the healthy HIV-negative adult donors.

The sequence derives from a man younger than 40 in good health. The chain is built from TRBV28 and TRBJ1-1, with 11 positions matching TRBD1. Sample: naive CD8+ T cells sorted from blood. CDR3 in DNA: TGTGCCAGCAGTCTTCGGGCGATCGGACAGGGGGCGAAGACTGAAGCTTTCTTT. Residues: CASSLRAIGQGAKTEAFF.